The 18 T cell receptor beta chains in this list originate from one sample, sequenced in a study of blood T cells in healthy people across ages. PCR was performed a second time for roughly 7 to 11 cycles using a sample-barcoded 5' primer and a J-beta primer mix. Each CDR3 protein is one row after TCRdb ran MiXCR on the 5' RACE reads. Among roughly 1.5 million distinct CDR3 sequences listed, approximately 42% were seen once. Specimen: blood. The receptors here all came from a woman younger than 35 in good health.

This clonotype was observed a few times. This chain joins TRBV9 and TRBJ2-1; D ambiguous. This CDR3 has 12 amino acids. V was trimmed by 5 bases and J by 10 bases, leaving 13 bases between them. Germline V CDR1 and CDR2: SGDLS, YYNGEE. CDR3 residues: CASSPPGHEQFF. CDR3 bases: TGTGCCAGCAGTCCACCGGGTCACGAGCAGTTCTTC.

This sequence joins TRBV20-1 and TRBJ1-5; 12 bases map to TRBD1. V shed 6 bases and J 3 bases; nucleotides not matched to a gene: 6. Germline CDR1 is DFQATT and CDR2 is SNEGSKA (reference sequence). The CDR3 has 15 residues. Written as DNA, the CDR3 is TGCAGTGCGGGACAGGGGGCGAGCGTCAATCAGCCCCAGCATTTT. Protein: CSAGQGASVNQPQHF.

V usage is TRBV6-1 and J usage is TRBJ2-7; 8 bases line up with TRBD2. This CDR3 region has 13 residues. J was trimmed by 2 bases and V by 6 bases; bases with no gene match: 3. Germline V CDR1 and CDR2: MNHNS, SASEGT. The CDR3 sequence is CASRRLATYEQYF. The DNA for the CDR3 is TGTGCCAGCAGAAGACTAGCGACCTACGAGCAGTACTTC.

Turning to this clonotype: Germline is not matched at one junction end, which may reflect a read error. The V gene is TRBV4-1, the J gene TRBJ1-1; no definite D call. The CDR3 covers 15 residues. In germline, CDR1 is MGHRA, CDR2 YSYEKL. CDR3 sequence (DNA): TGCGCCAGCAGCCAGAGTCCCGGGGTCTACACTGAAGCTCTCTTT. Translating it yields CASSQSPGVYTEALF.

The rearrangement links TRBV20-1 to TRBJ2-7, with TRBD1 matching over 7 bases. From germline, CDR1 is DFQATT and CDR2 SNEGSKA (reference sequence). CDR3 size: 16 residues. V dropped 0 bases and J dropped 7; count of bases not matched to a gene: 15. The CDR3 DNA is TGCAGTGCTAGAGATTGGGGACAGCTCCAATCGTGGGAGCAGTACTTC. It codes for CSARDWGQLQSWEQYF.

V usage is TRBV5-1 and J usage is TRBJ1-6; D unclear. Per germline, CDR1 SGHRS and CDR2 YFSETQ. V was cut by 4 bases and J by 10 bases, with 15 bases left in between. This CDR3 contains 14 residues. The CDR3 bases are TGCGCCAGCAGCCTCTTGGAGGATAGGTCACCCCTCCACTTT. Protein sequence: CASSLLEDRSPLHF.

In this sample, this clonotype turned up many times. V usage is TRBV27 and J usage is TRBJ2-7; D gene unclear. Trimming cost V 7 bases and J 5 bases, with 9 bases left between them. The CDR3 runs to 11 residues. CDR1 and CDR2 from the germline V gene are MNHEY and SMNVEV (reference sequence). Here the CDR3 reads CASTQGNEQYF. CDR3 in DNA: TGTGCCAGCACCCAAGGGAACGAGCAGTACTTC.

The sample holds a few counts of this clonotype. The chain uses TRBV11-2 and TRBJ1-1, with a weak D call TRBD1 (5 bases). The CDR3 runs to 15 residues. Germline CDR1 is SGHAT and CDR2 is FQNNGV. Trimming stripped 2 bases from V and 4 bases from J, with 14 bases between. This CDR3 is CASSLRMGLATEAFF. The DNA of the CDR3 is TGTGCCAGCAGCTTAAGAATGGGGCTGGCCACTGAAGCTTTCTTT.

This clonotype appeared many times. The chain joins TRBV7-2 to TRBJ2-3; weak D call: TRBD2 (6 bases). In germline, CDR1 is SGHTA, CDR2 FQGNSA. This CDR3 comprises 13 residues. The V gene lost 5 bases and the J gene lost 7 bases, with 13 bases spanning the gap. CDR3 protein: CASSEPGVNTQYF. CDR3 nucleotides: TGTGCCAGCAGCGAACCGGGAGTGAATACGCAGTATTTT.

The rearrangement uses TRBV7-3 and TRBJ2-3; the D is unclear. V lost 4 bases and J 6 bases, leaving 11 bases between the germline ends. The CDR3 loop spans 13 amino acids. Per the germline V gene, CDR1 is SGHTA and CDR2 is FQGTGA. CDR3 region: CASSSLNDDTQYF. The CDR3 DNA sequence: TGTGCCAGCAGCTCTCTGAACGACGATACGCAGTATTTT.

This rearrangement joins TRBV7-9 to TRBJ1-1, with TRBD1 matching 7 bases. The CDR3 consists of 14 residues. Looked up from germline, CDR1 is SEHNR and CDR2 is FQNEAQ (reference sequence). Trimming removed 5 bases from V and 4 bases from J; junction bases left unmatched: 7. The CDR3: CASSHRDSPTEAFF. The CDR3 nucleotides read TGTGCCAGCAGCCACCGGGACAGTCCCACTGAAGCTTTCTTT.

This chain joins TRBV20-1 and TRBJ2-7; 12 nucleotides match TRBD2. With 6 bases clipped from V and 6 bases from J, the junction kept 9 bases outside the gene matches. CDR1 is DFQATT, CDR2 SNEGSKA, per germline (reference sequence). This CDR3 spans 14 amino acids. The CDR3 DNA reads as TGCAGTGCACGGACTAGCGGGATGTTTGGCGAGCAGTACTTC. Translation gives CSARTSGMFGEQYF.

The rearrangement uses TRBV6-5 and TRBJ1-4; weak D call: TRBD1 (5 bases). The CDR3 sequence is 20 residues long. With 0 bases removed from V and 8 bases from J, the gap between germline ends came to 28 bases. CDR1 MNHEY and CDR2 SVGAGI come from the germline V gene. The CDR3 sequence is CASSYSSWADSGPSEEKLFF. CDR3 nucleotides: TGTGCCAGCAGTTACTCGAGTTGGGCTGATTCGGGGCCCTCGGAAGAAAAACTGTTTTTT.

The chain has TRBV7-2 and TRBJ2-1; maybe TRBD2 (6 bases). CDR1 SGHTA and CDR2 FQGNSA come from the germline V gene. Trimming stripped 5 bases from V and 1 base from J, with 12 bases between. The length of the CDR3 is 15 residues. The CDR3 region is CASSLTSWSYNEQFF. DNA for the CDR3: TGTGCCAGCAGCCTGACTAGTTGGTCCTACAATGAGCAGTTCTTC.

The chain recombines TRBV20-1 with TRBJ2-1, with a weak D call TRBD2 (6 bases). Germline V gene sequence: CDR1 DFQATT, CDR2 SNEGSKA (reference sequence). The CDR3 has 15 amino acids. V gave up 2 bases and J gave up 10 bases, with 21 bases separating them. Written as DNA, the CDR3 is TGCAGTGCTAGAATCGGCGGGATCCAGTCTGAGGAGCAGTTCTTC. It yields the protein CSARIGGIQSEEQFF.

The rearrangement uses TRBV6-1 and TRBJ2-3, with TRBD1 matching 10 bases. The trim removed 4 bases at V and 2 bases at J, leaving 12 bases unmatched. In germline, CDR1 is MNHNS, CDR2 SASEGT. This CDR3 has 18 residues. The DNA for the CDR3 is TGTGCCAGCAGTGGGGGACAGGGGACTAACCTGGTCACAGATACGCAGTATTTT. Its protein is CASSGGQGTNLVTDTQYF.

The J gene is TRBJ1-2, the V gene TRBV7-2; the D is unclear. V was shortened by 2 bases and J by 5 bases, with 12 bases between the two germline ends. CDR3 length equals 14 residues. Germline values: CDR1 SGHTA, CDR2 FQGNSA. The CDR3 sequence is CASSLRAAAYGYTF. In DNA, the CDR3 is TGTGCCAGCAGCTTAAGGGCCGCGGCGTATGGCTACACCTTC. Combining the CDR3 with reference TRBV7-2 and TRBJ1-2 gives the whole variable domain GAGVSQSPSNKVTEKGKDVELRCDPISGHTALYWYRQSLGQGLEFLIYFQGNSAPDKSGLPSDRFSAERTGGSVSTLTIQRTQQEDSAVYLCASSLRAAAYGYTFGSGTRLTVV.

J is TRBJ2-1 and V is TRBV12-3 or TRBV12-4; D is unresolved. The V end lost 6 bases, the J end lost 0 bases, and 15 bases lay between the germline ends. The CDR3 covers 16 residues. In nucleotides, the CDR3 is TGTGCCAGCAGCCCGAGCCCCGTCGGCTCCTACAATGAGCAGTTCTTC. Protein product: CASSPSPVGSYNEQFF.